The next 20 T cell receptor beta chains were all read from a single sample in a study of spatial heterogeneity in lung cancer. TCRdb reanalysed the 5' RACE reads using MiXCR and keeps one entry per CDR3 protein. The data contain about 25,000 distinct CDR3 sequences, 6% of them seen just once; the ten biggest clones take up around a fifth. Time point given: blood at routine non-recurrence follow-up after resection. Sequencing covered unsorted whole RNA taken from tumor, nontumor lung or frozen PBMC. The specimen was PBMCs, collected at follow-up. Receptors originate from a male donor with early-stage non-small cell lung cancer.

This clonotype was recorded many times. The CDR3 nucleotides read TGTGCCAGCAGCTTAGTGGCAAATCAGCCCCAGCATTTT. This encodes CASSLVANQPQHF. The chain employs TRBV7-2 and TRBJ1-5; D uncertain. This CDR3 is 13 amino acids long. Germline V lookup: CDR1 SGHTA, CDR2 FQGNSA. V was cut by 1 base and J by 4 bases, with 5 bases left in between.

The chain is built from TRBV5-5 and TRBJ1-5; possibly TRBD1 for D (5 bases). Looked up from germline, CDR1 is SGHKS and CDR2 is YYEKEE (reference sequence). Trimming pared 1 base from V and 2 bases from J, leaving 13 bases between. The CDR3 runs to 16 residues. CDR3 nucleotide sequence: TGTGCCAGCAGCTTGACAGGTTCAGGTGGCAATCAGCCCCAGCATTTT. This encodes CASSLTGSGGNQPQHF.

This clonotype was found many times. The rearrangement joins TRBV19 to TRBJ2-3; D gene unclear. Germline V lookup: CDR1 LNHDA, CDR2 SQIVND (reference sequence). Trimming removed 4 bases from V and 3 bases from J, with 2 bases in between. This CDR3 has 11 amino acids. The CDR3 DNA reads as TGTGCCAGTAGTAAGACAGATACGCAGTATTTT. The encoded protein is CASSKTDTQYF.

This clonotype appeared once. A read error is possible here, since a much larger clone lies one base away. The CDR3 nucleotides read TGTGCCAGCAGCGGGGTAACTAGCGCAACCTACGAGCAGTACGTC. Translation: CASSGVTSATYEQYV. This sequence joins TRBV6-6 and TRBJ2-7; 7 bases fit TRBD2. There are 15 residues in the CDR3. Looked up from germline, CDR1 is MNHNY and CDR2 is SVGAGI (reference sequence). V shed 6 bases and J 2 bases; nucleotides not matched to a gene: 10.

This clonotype was recorded at least ten times. V usage is TRBV7-3 and J usage is TRBJ2-7; 12 bases match TRBD1. V shed 2 bases, J shed 5 bases, and the junction held 4 bases outside the gene matches. This CDR3 has 15 residues. Germline CDR1 is SGHTA and CDR2 is FQGTGA. CDR3 nucleotide sequence: TGTGCCAGCAGCTTAGGAGGGACAGGGGGCGACGAGCAGTACTTC. It codes for CASSLGGTGGDEQYF.

As concerns this clonotype: Just one base apart from a much larger clone, this may be a read error. The gene calls are TRBV6-5 and TRBJ1-6, with TRBD1 matching 8 bases. The V and J ends lost 2 bases and 10 bases, in that order; junction bases with no gene match: 7. Germline V lookup: CDR1 MNHEY, CDR2 SVGAGI. The CDR3 length is 15 residues. CDR3 sequence: CASSYRVQGDSPLHF. The CDR3 DNA reads as TGTGCCAGCAGTTACCGGGTACAGGGGGACTCACCCCTCCACTTT.

This clonotype was counted at least ten times. The V gene is TRBV20-1, the J gene TRBJ1-5; 7 nucleotides line up with TRBD1. Germline V CDR1 and CDR2: DFQATT, SNEGSKA (reference sequence). The CDR3 totals 14 residues. The junction had 5 bases not matched to a gene; V was cut back by 6 bases and J by 0 bases. CDR3 in DNA: TGCAGTGCAAAAGACAGGGATAGCAATCAGCCCCAGCATTTT. Translating gives CSAKDRDSNQPQHF.

This clonotype has a handful of counts. CDR3 DNA sequence: TGCAGTGCTAGAGTTTTTAAGGACCTCTACGAGCAGTACTTC. It is translated as CSARVFKDLYEQYF. V is TRBV20-1 and J is TRBJ2-7; no clear D gene. Germline lookup yields CDR1 DFQATT and CDR2 SNEGSKA (reference sequence). Trimming removed 1 base at V and 3 bases at J, with 13 bases between. The CDR3 totals 14 residues.

About this clonotype: One base away lies a much larger clone, so this may be a sequencing read error. The chain has TRBV4-2 and TRBJ1-2; TRBD1 matches at 7 bases. CDR1 and CDR2 from the germline V gene are LGHNA and YNFKEQ. After removal of 4 bases from V and 3 bases from J, the junction contained 11 bases not matched to a gene. The CDR3 runs to 16 residues. In DNA, the CDR3 is TGTGCCAGCAGCCCCCCCCCAGGGGGGGGTTACTATGGCTACACCTTC. Residues: CASSPPPGGGYYGYTF.

In its sample, this clonotype was seen many times. This rearrangement joins TRBV2 to TRBJ2-7, with D possibly called TRBD1 or TRBD2 (5 bases each). Per germline, CDR1 SNHLY and CDR2 FYNNEI. Trimming cost V 6 bases and J 2 bases, with 8 bases left between them. This CDR3 is 12 amino acids long. The CDR3 loop reads CASRGEAYEQYF. CDR3 in DNA: TGTGCCAGCAGGGGGGAAGCCTACGAGCAGTACTTC. Supplemented by reference TRBV2 and TRBJ2-7, the full variable domain reads EPEVTQTPSHQVTQMGQEVILRCVPISNHLYFYWYRQILGQKVEFLVSFYNNEISEKSEIFDDQFSVERPDGSNFTLKIRSTKLEDSAMYFCASRGEAYEQYFGPGTRLTVT.

The table lists this clonotype with many counts. V usage is TRBV3-1 and J usage is TRBJ2-5; D may be TRBD2 (6 bases). Trimming left V 3 bases short and J 2 bases short, with 13 bases between. The CDR3 contains 15 residues. Germline-derived CDR1 and CDR2 are LGHDT and YNNKEL (reference sequence). This CDR3 is CASSHRGTLQETQYF. DNA of the CDR3: TGTGCCAGCAGCCACCGCGGGACCCTACAAGAGACCCAGTACTTC.

This clonotype was recorded many times. This chain uses TRBV12-3 or TRBV12-4 with TRBJ1-1; 10 nucleotides align to TRBD1. The CDR3 covers 14 residues. V was clipped by 3 bases and J by 5 bases; unmatched bases: 3. CDR3 coding DNA: TGTGCCAGCAGTTTTAGGGACAGGGGTACTGAAGCTTTCTTT. Translating gives CASSFRDRGTEAFF.

This clonotype appeared many times. The chain has TRBV7-9 and TRBJ2-3; D possibly corresponds to TRBD1 (6 bases). The V end lost 5 bases, the J end lost 3 bases, and 18 bases lay between the germline ends. Germline V gives CDR1 SEHNR, CDR2 FQNEAQ (reference sequence). The CDR3 covers 16 residues. CDR3 protein: CASSARALGGTDTQYF. The CDR3 DNA is TGTGCCAGCAGCGCAAGAGCCCTAGGGGGAACAGATACGCAGTATTTT.

The genes are TRBV6-1 and TRBJ2-1, with 9 positions matching TRBD2. The CDR3 has 15 residues. Germline V gene sequence: CDR1 MNHNS, CDR2 SASEGT. V shed 0 bases, J shed 7 bases, and the junction held 4 bases outside the gene matches. The CDR3: CASSEARLAGNEQFF. In nucleotides, the CDR3 is TGTGCCAGCAGTGAAGCGCGGCTAGCGGGAAATGAGCAGTTCTTC.

By share, this clonotype ranks as large. In DNA, the CDR3 is TGTGCCAGCAGCCTGGGTAGCTCCCCTCGTGAGCAGTTCTTC. This codes for CASSLGSSPREQFF. V is TRBV27 and J is TRBJ2-1; no reliable D call. Trimming stripped 6 bases from V and 9 bases from J, with 18 bases between. Germline CDR1 MNHEY, CDR2 SMNVEV (reference sequence). There are 14 residues in the CDR3.

This clonotype was counted many times. The V gene is TRBV14, the J gene TRBJ2-4, with 7 nucleotides matching TRBD2. CDR1 is SGHDN and CDR2 is FVKESK in the germline V gene. The CDR3 sequence is 16 residues long. With 4 bases clipped from V and 0 bases from J, the junction kept 6 bases outside the gene matches. Here the CDR3 DNA reads TGTGCCAGCAGCCTTGCGGGAGCTATAGCCAAAAACATTCAGTACTTC. As protein: CASSLAGAIAKNIQYF. The full variable domain, with the rest looked up from reference TRBV14 and TRBJ2-4, is EAGVTQFPSHSVIEKGQTVTLRCDPISGHDNLYWYRRVMGKEIKFLLHFVKESKQDESGMPNNRFLAERTGGTYSTLKVQPAELEDSGVYFCASSLAGAIAKNIQYFGAGTRLSVL.

This clonotype was seen at least ten times. This sequence joins TRBV29-1 and TRBJ1-5, with a weak D call TRBD1 (5 bases). V was trimmed by 6 bases and J by 2 bases, leaving 14 bases between them. CDR1 and CDR2 (germline): SQVTM, ANQGSEA. This CDR3 spans 14 amino acids. The CDR3 protein is CSVMVGGGNQPQHF. The CDR3, as DNA: TGCAGCGTCATGGTGGGGGGTGGCAATCAGCCCCAGCATTTT.

This sequence joins TRBV5-1 and TRBJ1-4, with D unclear. The CDR3 runs to 15 residues. V lost 1 base, J lost 5 bases, and 12 bases lay in between. Germline CDR1 reads SGHRS; CDR2 reads YFSETQ. CDR3 protein: CASSLTDPENEKLFF. CDR3 bases: TGCGCCAGCAGCTTGACCGACCCGGAAAATGAAAAACTGTTTTTT. The full variable domain, rest sourced from reference TRBV5-1 and TRBJ1-4, is KAGVTQTPRYLIKTRGQQVTLSCSPISGHRSVSWYQQTPGQGLQFLFEYFSETQRNKGNFPGRFSGRQFSNSRSEMNVSTLELGDSALYLCASSLTDPENEKLFFGSGTQLSVL.

This clonotype was counted a few times. J is TRBJ2-7 and V is TRBV5-1, with a tentative D call TRBD2 (6 bases). Germline V gene data show CDR1 as SGHRS and CDR2 as YFSETQ. The CDR3 totals 16 residues. Written as DNA, the CDR3 is TGCGCCAGCAGCTTGGGCGGCACATGGGGCTCGACGGAGCGGGCTGTC. Its protein is CASSLGGTWGSTERAV.

This clonotype came up a few times. The genes are TRBV20-1 and TRBJ1-1, with a tentative D call TRBD1 (6 bases). The CDR3 runs 13 residues. Germline V gives CDR1 DFQATT, CDR2 SNEGSKA (reference sequence). The V and J ends lost 2 bases and 5 bases respectively, with 12 bases between them. The CDR3 protein is CSARSGVGTEAFF. Here the CDR3 DNA reads TGCAGTGCTAGATCAGGGGTGGGTACTGAAGCTTTCTTT.